This TCR beta chain came from a study of neurological immune-mediated disorders. Synthesis of cDNA was accomplished via 5'RACE employing 10-nucleotide random UMIs. In every sequencing run, more than 170 million TCR-beta sequences were generated from 15-18 subjects. TCRdb ran MiXCR on the 5' RACE reads and lists one entry per CDR3 protein. The sample contains 69,000 or so distinct CDR3 sequences, approximately 5% of which appear only once. The study, taken as a whole, reports: Private repertoires in all groups were suggested by the absence of shared CDR3 amino acid sequences among expanded clones across subjects.

This clonotype was seen many times. The antigen is undetermined. This CDR3 contains 16 residues. Trimming shortened V by 4 bases and J by 1 base, and 16 bases separated the two germline ends. The receptor was isolated from a woman in her 70s with multiple sclerosis. This sequence joins TRBV12-3 or TRBV12-4 and TRBJ1-1; possibly TRBD1 for D (5 bases). The sequencing input was PBMCs. The CDR3 spells CASSSILGTANTEAFF. CDR3 nucleotide sequence: TGTGCCAGCAGTTCTATACTCGGGACCGCGAACACTGAAGCTTTCTTT.